The 29 T cell receptor beta chains reported below all come from one sample, sequenced in a study of cytomegalovirus exposure and HLA in healthy donors. PCR primers comprised 60 Vbeta and 13 Jbeta primers. Generated by immunoSEQ multiplex PCR, the TCRdb table keeps only in-frame clones and is missing some. The top ten clones hold approximately 10% of a sample with around 90,000 clones, roughly 86% of them seen once. Sequencing was performed on PBMCs. These receptors originate from a human donor in good health.

The J gene is TRBJ1-2, the V gene TRBV15; no clear D. From germline, CDR1 is LNHNV and CDR2 YYDKDF (reference sequence). Trimming cost V 0 bases and J 4 bases, with 6 bases left between them. This CDR3 has 13 residues. Written as DNA, the CDR3 is TGTGCCACCAGCAGAGACAGGTCCTATGGCTACACCTTC. Translation gives CATSRDRSYGYTF.

The V gene is TRBV19, the J gene TRBJ2-7; D possibly corresponds to TRBD1 (8 bases). CDR1 is LNHDA and CDR2 is SQIVND in the germline V gene (reference sequence). The CDR3 is made up of 13 amino acids. Trimming left V 5 bases short and J 6 bases short, with 14 bases between. Here the CDR3 DNA reads TGTGCCAGTAGTCACACAGGGGGGGGCGAGCAGTACTTC. It encodes CASSHTGGGEQYF.

This chain uses TRBV27 with TRBJ2-7; 8 nucleotides match TRBD2. The V and J ends lost 8 bases and 2 bases, in that order; junction bases with no gene match: 11. The CDR3 sequence is 15 residues long. Germline CDR1 and CDR2: MNHEY and SMNVEV (reference sequence). CDR3 DNA: TGTGCCAGCGCTAATAGGGCGGGAGGCCCCTACGAGCAGTACTTC. It codes for CASANRAGGPYEQYF.

The V gene is TRBV30, the J gene TRBJ1-2; no clear D gene. CDR3 length equals 13 residues. Germline V gene data show CDR1 as GTSNPN and CDR2 as SVGIG (reference sequence). The V end lost 4 bases, the J end lost 4 bases, and 13 bases lay between the germline ends. This CDR3 is CAWNNEGIYGYTF. The CDR3 DNA follows: TGTGCCTGGAATAATGAGGGAATCTATGGCTACACCTTC.

The rearrangement joins TRBV28 to TRBJ2-7; 9 bases fit TRBD1. Trimming at V came to 2 bases and at J to 7 bases, leaving 12 bases not matched to a gene. CDR3 size: 16 residues. Germline V lookup: CDR1 MDHEN, CDR2 SYDVKM. This chain's CDR3 is CASSLGTGTPRREQYF. CDR3 DNA sequence: TGTGCCAGCAGTTTAGGGACAGGGACCCCCCGTCGAGAGCAGTACTTC.

The chain joins TRBV4-1 to TRBJ2-3; weak D call: TRBD2 (7 bases). The CDR3 loop spans 16 amino acids. The germline V and J ends were trimmed by 0 bases and 4 bases, with 14 bases remaining between them. The germline V gene encodes CDR1 MGHRA and CDR2 YSYEKL. The CDR3 coding sequence is TGCGCCAGCAGCCAAGATGAGGGGGGGCGGTCAGATACGCAGTATTTT. Its translation: CASSQDEGGRSDTQYF.

The genes are TRBV7-2 and TRBJ2-1; 11 bases match TRBD2. The germline gives CDR1 SGHTA, CDR2 FQGNSA. CDR3 length equals 14 residues. The ends lost 6 bases at V and 8 bases at J; junction bases unmatched: 6. The CDR3 DNA reads TGTGCCAGCAGTCGACTAGCGGGGCGACATGAGCAGTTCTTC. Translation: CASSRLAGRHEQFF.

This chain joins TRBV9 and TRBJ2-3; a weak D match, TRBD2 (6 bases). This CDR3 region has 14 residues. Trimming took 1 base from V and 2 from J, leaving 8 bases between them. Germline V lookup: CDR1 SGDLS, CDR2 YYNGEE. Here the CDR3 reads CASSVRDSTDTQYF. The CDR3 bases are TGTGCCAGCAGCGTACGGGACTCCACAGATACGCAGTATTTT.

V usage is TRBV6-1 and J usage is TRBJ1-5; 7 nucleotides agree with TRBD1. Losses at the gene ends were 3 bases for V and 1 base for J; bases not matched to a gene: 6. The CDR3 is 16 residues long. Germline-derived CDR1 and CDR2 are MNHNS and SASEGT. The CDR3 DNA reads as TGTGCCAGCAGTGATCCCCCAGGGGGAAGCAATCAGCCCCAGCATTTT. It is translated as CASSDPPGGSNQPQHF.

This chain connects TRBV5-1 to TRBJ2-5, with TRBD2 matching 14 bases. The CDR3 loop spans 17 amino acids. V was pared by 0 bases and J by 4 bases, with 5 bases of the junction left unmatched. Germline CDR1 SGHRS, CDR2 YFSETQ. CDR3 amino acids: CASSLAGTSGSRETQYF. In DNA form, the CDR3 reads TGCGCCAGCAGCTTGGCGGGGACTAGCGGGAGTCGAGAGACCCAGTACTTC.

The chain is built from TRBV7-6 and TRBJ2-5; possible D gene TRBD2, 7 bases. V gave up 5 bases and J gave up 3 bases, with 13 bases separating them. The germline V gene encodes CDR1 SGHVS and CDR2 FNYEAQ. This CDR3 region has 14 residues. CDR3 in amino acids: CASSGRGLKETQYF. Here the CDR3 DNA reads TGTGCCAGCAGCGGGCGGGGGCTGAAAGAGACCCAGTACTTC.

J is TRBJ2-7 and V is TRBV5-6; D gene unclear. The V gene lost 0 bases and the J gene lost 2 bases, with 3 bases spanning the gap. CDR3 length: 12 residues. Per germline, CDR1 SGHDT and CDR2 YYEEEE. For the CDR3, the DNA is TGTGCCAGCAGCTTGGCTACCTACGAGCAGTACTTC. As protein: CASSLATYEQYF.

The V and J genes are TRBV5-6 and TRBJ2-2, with 7 bases matching TRBD2. The germline gives CDR1 SGHDT, CDR2 YYEEEE. The CDR3 is made up of 16 amino acids. J gave up 0 bases and V 5 bases, and 7 bases lay outside the gene matches. DNA of the CDR3: TGTGCCAGCAGGCCGGCTAGCGGAGCGAACACCGGGGAGCTGTTTTTT. Its translation is CASRPASGANTGELFF.

The chain has TRBV19 and TRBJ2-3, with 14 bases fitting TRBD2. Per germline, CDR1 LNHDA and CDR2 SQIVND (reference sequence). J was trimmed by 2 bases and V by 1 base; bases with no gene match: 5. The CDR3 length is 18 residues. This chain's CDR3 is CASSIGLAGGSNTDTQYF. CDR3 DNA sequence: TGTGCCAGTAGTATAGGACTAGCGGGGGGGTCCAACACAGATACGCAGTATTTT.

The chain couples TRBV6-1 to TRBJ2-5; 10 bases match TRBD1. The tail of the sequence fits TRBJ2-7 better, so the J call may be wrong. The CDR3 spans 15 residues. The germline gives CDR1 MNHNS, CDR2 SASEGT. Here the CDR3 reads CASRAGTGDSYEQYF. CDR3 nucleotide sequence: TGTGCCAGCAGGGCCGGGACAGGGGACTCCTACGAGCAGTACTTC.

This clone was seen only a few times. The genes are TRBV11-2 and TRBJ2-1; TRBD2 agrees at 12 bases. V lost 1 base and J lost 6; bases outside the gene matches: 10. Germline-derived CDR1 and CDR2 are SGHAT and FQNNGV. This CDR3 is 18 amino acids long. CDR3 protein: CASSLVALGTSGSNEQFF. In DNA, the CDR3 is TGTGCCAGCAGCTTAGTCGCCCTGGGGACTAGCGGGTCCAATGAGCAGTTCTTC. The full variable domain, with the rest looked up from reference TRBV11-2 and TRBJ2-1, is EAGVAQSPRYKIIEKRQSVAFWCNPISGHATLYWYQQILGQGPKLLIQFQNNGVVDDSQLPKDRFSAERLKGVDSTLKIQPAKLEDSAVYLCASSLVALGTSGSNEQFFGPGTRLTVL.

The rearrangement joins TRBV9 to TRBJ1-3, with D possibly TRBD1 on 6 matching bases. Germline CDR1 SGDLS, CDR2 YYNGEE. CDR3 length: 15 residues. V gave up 3 bases and J gave up 4 bases, with 14 bases separating them. The CDR3 reads CASSARQAGGNTIYF. CDR3 bases: TGTGCCAGCAGCGCGCGACAGGCAGGGGGAAACACCATATATTTT. The variable domain in full, completed from reference TRBV9 and TRBJ1-3, reads DSGVTQTPKHLITATGQRVTLRCSPRSGDLSVYWYQQSLDQGLQFLIQYYNGEERAKGNILERFSAQQFPDLHSELNLSSLELGDSALYFCASSARQAGGNTIYFGEGSWLTVV.

This rearrangement joins TRBV7-8 to TRBJ2-3; tentative D call: TRBD2 (6 bases). V was trimmed by 3 bases and J by 0 bases, leaving 16 bases between them. The CDR3 consists of 17 residues. CDR1 is SGHVS and CDR2 is FQNEAQ in the germline V gene. CDR3 in amino acids: CASSFSAEGTSTDTQYF. The CDR3 DNA reads as TGTGCCAGCAGCTTTTCCGCCGAGGGGACTAGCACAGATACGCAGTATTTT.

CDR3 nucleotides: TGCGCCAGCAGCGCCGGACAGGGCGCAAATCAGCCCCAGCATTTT. Translating it yields CASSAGQGANQPQHF. The chain links TRBV5-1 to TRBJ1-5; 8 nucleotides agree with TRBD1. V was clipped by 4 bases and J by 4 bases; unmatched bases: 7. The CDR3 has 15 residues. Germline CDR1 and CDR2: SGHRS and YFSETQ.

The chain couples TRBV6-9 to TRBJ2-7; a weak D match, TRBD2 (6 bases). The CDR3 spans 12 residues. Germline CDR1 MNHGY, CDR2 SVAAGI. With 6 bases removed from V and 3 bases from J, the gap between germline ends came to 9 bases. The CDR3 nucleotides are TGTGCCAGCAGAGGAGGGTGCTACGAGCAGTACTTC. It yields the protein CASRGGCYEQYF.

The chain joins TRBV18 to TRBJ1-4; D gene unclear. Germline lookup yields CDR1 KGHSH and CDR2 LQKENI. Deletions cut 3 bases from V and 8 bases from J, with 10 bases between. The CDR3 extends over 13 amino acids. The CDR3: CASSPGRGEKLFF. The CDR3 region has the DNA TGTGCCAGCTCACCGGGCCGCGGGGAAAAACTGTTTTTT.

The chain couples TRBV28 to TRBJ1-1; 7 positions agree with TRBD1. V lost 4 bases and J lost 9; bases outside the gene matches: 5. The germline CDR1 and CDR2 sequences are MDHEN and SYDVKM. The CDR3 covers 12 residues. CDR3 amino acids: CASSSPTGKAFF. In DNA form, the CDR3 reads TGTGCCAGCAGTTCCCCGACAGGGAAAGCTTTCTTT.

The chain joins TRBV9 to TRBJ1-1; TRBD1 aligns across 9 bases. Germline V lookup: CDR1 SGDLS, CDR2 YYNGEE. The CDR3 is made up of 15 amino acids. V lost 0 bases and J lost 2; bases outside the gene matches: 2. The DNA for the CDR3 is TGTGCCAGCAGCGTAGTGGACAGGGGAAACACTGAAGCTTTCTTT. This translates into CASSVVDRGNTEAFF.

The chain couples TRBV7-2 to TRBJ2-3; 8 bases are shared with TRBD1. V lost 1 base to trimming and J lost 0 bases; unmatched junction nucleotides: 9. The CDR3 has 18 amino acids. Germline assignment: CDR1 SGHTA and CDR2 FQGNSA. As DNA, the CDR3 is TGTGCCAGCAGCTTAGGTAGGACAGGGATCGCTAGCACAGATACGCAGTATTTT. As protein: CASSLGRTGIASTDTQYF.

As DNA, the CDR3 is TGTGCCAGCAGCCTACAGGGTATAACTAATGAAAAACTGTTTTTT. It specifies CASSLQGITNEKLFF. This sequence joins TRBV6-5 and TRBJ1-4; tentatively, D is TRBD1 (6 bases). V was trimmed by 6 bases and J by 1 base, leaving 12 bases between them. From germline, CDR1 is MNHEY and CDR2 SVGAGI. CDR3 size: 15 residues.

This chain links TRBV11-3 with TRBJ2-1; tentatively, D is TRBD2 (5 bases). CDR1 SGHNT and CDR2 YENEEA come from the germline V gene. Trimming took 5 bases from V and 4 from J, leaving 12 bases between them. This CDR3 region has 14 residues. The CDR3 loop reads CASSPNRGYNEQFF. The DNA for the CDR3 is TGTGCCAGCAGCCCCAACCGGGGTTACAATGAGCAGTTCTTC. Full variable domain (missing parts from reference TRBV11-3 and TRBJ2-1): EAGVVQSPRYKIIEKKQPVAFWCNPISGHNTLYWYLQNLGQGPELLIRYENEEAVDDSQLPKDRFSAERLKGVDSTLKIQPAELGDSAVYLCASSPNRGYNEQFFGPGTRLTVL.

This chain joins TRBV7-8 and TRBJ2-7; perhaps TRBD1 as D (7 bases). The CDR3 length is 17 residues. The V gene's germline CDR1 is SGHVS and CDR2 FQNEAQ. V lost 0 bases, J lost 4 bases, and 19 bases lay in between. Written as DNA, the CDR3 is TGTGCCAGCAGCTTAGCAGGATCGGGGGCAGGGGGTTACGAGCAGTACTTC. Translation gives CASSLAGSGAGGYEQYF.

V and J are TRBV6-5 and TRBJ2-7; TRBD1 might be the D (5 bases). Trimming shortened V by 6 bases and J by 6 bases, and 12 bases separated the two germline ends. The germline CDR1 and CDR2 sequences are MNHEY and SVGAGI. The CDR3 is made up of 12 amino acids. Here the CDR3 DNA reads TGTGCCAGCAGCCGTCCAGGGTTCGAGCAGTACTTC. Residues: CASSRPGFEQYF.

This chain uses TRBV6-5 with TRBJ2-5; no clear D gene. The CDR3 consists of 14 residues. The V end lost 6 bases, the J end lost 1 base, and 12 bases lay between the germline ends. CDR1 is MNHEY, CDR2 SVGAGI, per germline. For the CDR3, the DNA is TGTGCCAGCAGCCACACCCCCCTCCAAGAGACCCAGTACTTC. It yields the protein CASSHTPLQETQYF.